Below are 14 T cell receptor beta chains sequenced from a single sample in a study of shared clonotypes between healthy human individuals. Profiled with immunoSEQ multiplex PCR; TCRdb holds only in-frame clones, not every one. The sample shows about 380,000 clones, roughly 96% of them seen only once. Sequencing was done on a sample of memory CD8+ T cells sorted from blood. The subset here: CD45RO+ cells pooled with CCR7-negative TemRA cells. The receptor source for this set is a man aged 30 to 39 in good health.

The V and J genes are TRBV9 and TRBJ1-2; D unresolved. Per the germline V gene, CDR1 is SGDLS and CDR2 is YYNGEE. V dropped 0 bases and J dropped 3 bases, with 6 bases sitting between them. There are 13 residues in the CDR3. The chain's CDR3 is CASSVGQYYGYTF. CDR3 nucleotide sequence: TGTGCCAGCAGCGTAGGTCAATACTATGGCTACACCTTC.

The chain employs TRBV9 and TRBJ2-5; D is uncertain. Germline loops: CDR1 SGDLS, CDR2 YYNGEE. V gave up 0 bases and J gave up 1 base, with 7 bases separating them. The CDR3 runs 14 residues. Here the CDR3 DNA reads TGTGCCAGCAGCGTAGGGGGTAGCCAAGAGACCCAGTACTTC. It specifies CASSVGGSQETQYF.

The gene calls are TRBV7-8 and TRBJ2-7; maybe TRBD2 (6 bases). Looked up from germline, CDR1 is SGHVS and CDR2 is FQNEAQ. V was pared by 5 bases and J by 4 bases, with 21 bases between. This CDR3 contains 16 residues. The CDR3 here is CASSAYTSRTAYEQYF. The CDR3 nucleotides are TGTGCCAGCAGCGCCTACACTAGCCGCACCGCTTACGAGCAGTACTTC.

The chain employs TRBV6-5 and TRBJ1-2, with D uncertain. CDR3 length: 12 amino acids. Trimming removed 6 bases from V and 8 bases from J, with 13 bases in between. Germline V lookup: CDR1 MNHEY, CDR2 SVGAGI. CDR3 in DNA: TGTGCCAGCAGGCAGAAAGGTCACGGCTACACCTTC. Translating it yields CASRQKGHGYTF.

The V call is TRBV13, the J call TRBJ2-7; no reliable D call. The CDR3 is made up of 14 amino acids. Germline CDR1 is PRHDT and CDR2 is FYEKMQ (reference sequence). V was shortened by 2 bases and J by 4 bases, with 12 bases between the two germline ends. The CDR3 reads CASSLSSLRYEQYF. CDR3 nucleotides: TGTGCCAGCAGCTTATCCAGTTTACGTTACGAGCAGTACTTC.

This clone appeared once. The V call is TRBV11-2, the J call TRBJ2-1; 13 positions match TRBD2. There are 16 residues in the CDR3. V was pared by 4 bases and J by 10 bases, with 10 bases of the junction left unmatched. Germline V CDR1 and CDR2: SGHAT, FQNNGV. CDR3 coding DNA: TGTGCCAGCAGCTCACGCGGGACTAGCGGGATAGGGGAGCAGTTCTTC. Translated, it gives CASSSRGTSGIGEQFF.

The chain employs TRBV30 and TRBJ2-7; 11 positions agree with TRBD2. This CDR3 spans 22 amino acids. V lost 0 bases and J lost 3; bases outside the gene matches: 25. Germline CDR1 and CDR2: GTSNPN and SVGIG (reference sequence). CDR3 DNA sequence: TGTGCCTGGAGTGTACCGCCCCCCCGGGTGTTAGCGGGGGGGAAGGGAGACTACGAGCAGTACTTC. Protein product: CAWSVPPPRVLAGGKGDYEQYF.

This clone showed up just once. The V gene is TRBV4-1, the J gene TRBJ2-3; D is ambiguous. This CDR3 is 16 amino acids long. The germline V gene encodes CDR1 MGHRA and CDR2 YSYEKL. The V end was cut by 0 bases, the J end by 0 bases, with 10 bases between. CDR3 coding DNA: TGCGCCAGCAGCCAAGAATTAGCTGCTAGCACAGATACGCAGTATTTT. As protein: CASSQELAASTDTQYF.

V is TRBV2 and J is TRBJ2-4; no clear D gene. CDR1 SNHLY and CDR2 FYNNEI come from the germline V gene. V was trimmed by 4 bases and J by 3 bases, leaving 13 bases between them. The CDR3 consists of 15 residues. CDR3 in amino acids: CASSAQFSGKNIQYF. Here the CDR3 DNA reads TGTGCCAGCAGTGCCCAGTTTTCTGGCAAAAACATTCAGTACTTC.

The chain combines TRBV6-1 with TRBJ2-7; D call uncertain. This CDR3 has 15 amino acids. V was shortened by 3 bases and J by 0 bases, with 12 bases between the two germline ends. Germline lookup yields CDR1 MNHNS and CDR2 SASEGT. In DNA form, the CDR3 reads TGTGCCAGCAGTGAGTCCTATGCGTACTCCTACGAGCAGTACTTC. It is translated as CASSESYAYSYEQYF.

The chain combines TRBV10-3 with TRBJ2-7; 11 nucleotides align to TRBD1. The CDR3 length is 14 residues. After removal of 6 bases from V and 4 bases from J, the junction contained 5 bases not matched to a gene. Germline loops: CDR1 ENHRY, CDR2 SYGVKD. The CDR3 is CAISPRDRGYEQYF. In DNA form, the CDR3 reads TGTGCCATCAGCCCCCGGGACAGGGGGTACGAGCAGTACTTC.

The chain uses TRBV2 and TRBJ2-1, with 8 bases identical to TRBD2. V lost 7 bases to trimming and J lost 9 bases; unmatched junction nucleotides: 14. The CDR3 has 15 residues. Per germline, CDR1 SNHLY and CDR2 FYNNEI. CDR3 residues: CASKVDSGTPTEQFF. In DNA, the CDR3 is TGTGCCAGCAAGGTGGATAGCGGGACCCCCACTGAGCAGTTCTTC.

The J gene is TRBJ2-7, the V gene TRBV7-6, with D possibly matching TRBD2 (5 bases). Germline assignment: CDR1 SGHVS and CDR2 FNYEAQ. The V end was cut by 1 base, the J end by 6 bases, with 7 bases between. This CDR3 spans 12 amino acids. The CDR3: CASSLGGSEQYF. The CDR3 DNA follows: TGTGCCAGCAGCTTAGGTGGGAGCGAGCAGTACTTC.

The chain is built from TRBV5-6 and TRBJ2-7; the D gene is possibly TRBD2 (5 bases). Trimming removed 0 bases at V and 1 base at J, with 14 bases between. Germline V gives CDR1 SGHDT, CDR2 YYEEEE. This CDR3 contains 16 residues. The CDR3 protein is CASSLALGVPSYEQYF. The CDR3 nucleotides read TGTGCCAGCAGCTTGGCTTTGGGAGTTCCATCCTACGAGCAGTACTTC.